These 31 T cell receptor beta chains originate from one sample sequenced in a study of shared clonotypes between healthy human individuals. Data came from immunoSEQ multiplex PCR; TCRdb stores just in-frame clones and leaves some out. Of 1,400,000 or so clones in the sample, 98% were seen once. Sequencing input: naive CD4+ T cells sorted from blood. The subset is: CD45RA+ positively selected. These receptors were obtained from a man aged 30-40 years in good health.

This chain links TRBV18 with TRBJ2-4; 10 nucleotides line up with TRBD2. There are 19 residues in the CDR3. Germline V gene data show CDR1 as KGHSH and CDR2 as LQKENI. J was trimmed by 0 bases and V by 1 base; bases with no gene match: 9. The chain's CDR3 is CASSPLGLADVIAKNIQYF. The CDR3 DNA is TGTGCCAGCTCACCACTCGGACTAGCGGATGTCATAGCCAAAAACATTCAGTACTTC.

Comments on this clone: Distinct nucleotide sequences in the sample also encode this CDR3. V usage is TRBV29-1 and J usage is TRBJ2-2; 8 nucleotides line up with TRBD2. Germline V gene sequence: CDR1 SQVTM, CDR2 ANQGSEA. V dropped 4 bases and J dropped 5; count of bases not matched to a gene: 3. The CDR3 extends over 13 amino acids. CDR3 sequence: CSVGVAGTGELFF. The DNA for the CDR3 is TGCAGCGTTGGGGTAGCGGGGACCGGGGAGCTGTTTTTT.

The chain joins TRBV6-6 to TRBJ1-2; a possible D gene is TRBD1 (6 bases). This CDR3 is 14 amino acids long. Germline CDR1 MNHNY, CDR2 SVGAGI (reference sequence). V dropped 2 bases and J dropped 4 bases, with 11 bases sitting between them. The CDR3 region is CASSYPMDSYGYTF. DNA for the CDR3: TGTGCCAGCAGTTACCCTATGGACAGCTATGGCTACACCTTC.

J is TRBJ2-5 and V is TRBV2; 9 nucleotides align to TRBD2. Germline V gene data show CDR1 as SNHLY and CDR2 as FYNNEI. The CDR3 extends over 15 amino acids. Losses at the gene ends were 4 bases for V and 2 bases for J; bases not matched to a gene: 5. The CDR3 sequence is CASSGASGTQETQYF. The CDR3 coding sequence is TGTGCCAGCAGTGGGGCTAGCGGGACACAAGAGACCCAGTACTTC.

The rearrangement uses TRBV5-4 and TRBJ2-2; D is unclear. The V gene's germline CDR1 is SGHNT and CDR2 YYREEE (reference sequence). Deletions cut 0 bases from V and 4 bases from J, with 10 bases between. There are 15 residues in the CDR3. CDR3 in amino acids: CASSLGGPSTGELFF. The CDR3, as DNA: TGTGCCAGCAGCTTGGGCGGCCCGAGCACCGGGGAGCTGTTTTTT.

J is TRBJ2-5 and V is TRBV11-2, with D possibly being TRBD1 (5 bases). The CDR3 length is 15 residues. Trimming removed 5 bases from V and 1 base from J, with 14 bases in between. From germline, CDR1 is SGHAT and CDR2 FQNNGV. DNA for the CDR3: TGTGCCAGCAGCAAATCAGTGACAGCCCAAGAGACCCAGTACTTC. Protein sequence: CASSKSVTAQETQYF.

V usage is TRBV2 and J usage is TRBJ2-3; TRBD1 might be the D (6 bases). Trimming stripped 6 bases from V and 5 bases from J, with 15 bases between. From germline, CDR1 is SNHLY and CDR2 FYNNEI. The CDR3 runs 14 residues. CDR3 DNA sequence: TGTGCCAGCAGCCGGACAGACCCGCGAGATACGCAGTATTTT. This encodes CASSRTDPRDTQYF.

This chain connects TRBV7-2 to TRBJ2-5, with D perhaps matching TRBD1 (5 bases). The V gene's germline CDR1 is SGHTA and CDR2 FQGNSA. The CDR3 consists of 14 residues. V lost 5 bases and J lost 4, with 14 bases in between. The CDR3 spells CASSPSWGGETQYF. In DNA, the CDR3 is TGTGCCAGCAGCCCCTCATGGGGCGGAGAGACCCAGTACTTC.

Concerning this clone: Additional DNA sequences in this sample encode the identical CDR3. The rearrangement links TRBV7-9 to TRBJ2-3; unclear D gene. V was clipped by 2 bases and J by 4 bases, with 7 bases between them. The CDR3 spans 13 residues. Germline loops: CDR1 SEHNR, CDR2 FQNEAQ (reference sequence). CDR3 amino acids: CASSLSGADTQYF. The CDR3 DNA is TGTGCCAGCAGCTTATCGGGCGCAGATACGCAGTATTTT.

This chain uses TRBV7-6 with TRBJ1-4, with 10 positions matching TRBD1. V gave up 4 bases and J gave up 7 bases; unmatched junction bases: 3. The V gene's germline CDR1 is SGHVS and CDR2 FNYEAQ. There are 14 residues in the CDR3. The CDR3 spells CASSWDRGAEKLFF. CDR3 bases: TGTGCCAGCAGCTGGGACAGGGGAGCTGAAAAACTGTTTTTT.

V is TRBV2 and J is TRBJ2-1, with TRBD2 matching 7 bases. The trim removed 0 bases at V and 2 bases at J, leaving 4 bases unmatched. This CDR3 is 16 amino acids long. In germline, CDR1 is SNHLY, CDR2 FYNNEI. This CDR3 is CASSEAGREPYNEQFF. CDR3 in DNA: TGTGCCAGCAGTGAAGCGGGGAGGGAGCCCTACAATGAGCAGTTCTTC.

The chain recombines TRBV9 with TRBJ2-2; D might be TRBD1 or TRBD2, each matching 5 bases. V was trimmed by 2 bases and J by 6 bases, leaving 11 bases between them. Germline V gives CDR1 SGDLS, CDR2 YYNGEE. CDR3 size: 14 residues. The CDR3 DNA follows: TGTGCCAGCAGCGTCTCGGGACGATCCGGGGAGCTGTTTTTT. Translation: CASSVSGRSGELFF.

The chain carries TRBV4-2 and TRBJ2-7; D is ambiguous. The CDR3 is made up of 19 amino acids. V was cut by 0 bases and J by 0 bases, with 21 bases left in between. CDR1 and CDR2 from the germline V gene are LGHNA and YNFKEQ. Here the CDR3 DNA reads TGTGCCAGCAGCCAAGAATGGGCTCCGGAAAGTAGCAACTCCTACGAGCAGTACTTC. This codes for CASSQEWAPESSNSYEQYF.

The J gene is TRBJ2-5, the V gene TRBV30; 8 nucleotides align to TRBD2. The junction had 6 bases not matched to a gene; V was cut back by 1 base and J by 5 bases. Germline V gives CDR1 GTSNPN, CDR2 SVGIG (reference sequence). The CDR3 is 14 amino acids. The CDR3, as DNA: TGTGCCTGGAGTGGGGGACTAGGGAAGGAGACCCAGTACTTC. Translation gives CAWSGGLGKETQYF.

The chain is built from TRBV11-2 and TRBJ2-5, with 7 bases aligning to TRBD2. Germline CDR1 SGHAT, CDR2 FQNNGV. The CDR3 has 15 residues. J gave up 2 bases and V 6 bases, and 9 bases lay outside the gene matches. The CDR3 sequence is CASRKPGLLQETQYF. In DNA, the CDR3 is TGTGCCAGCAGGAAACCGGGACTACTACAAGAGACCCAGTACTTC.

The V call is TRBV9, the J call TRBJ1-3; maybe TRBD1 (5 bases). The V end was cut by 6 bases, the J end by 0 bases, with 10 bases between. The V gene's germline CDR1 is SGDLS and CDR2 YYNGEE. The CDR3 totals 14 residues. The DNA for the CDR3 is TGTGCCAGCACCAGGGATTTCTCTGGAAACACCATATATTTT. The encoded protein is CASTRDFSGNTIYF.

The V call is TRBV28, the J call TRBJ2-7, with a possible D match to TRBD2 (6 bases). The ends were cut back, 4 bases at V and 1 base at J, with 17 bases in the middle. The germline V gene encodes CDR1 MDHEN and CDR2 SYDVKM. The CDR3 is 16 amino acids. CDR3 nucleotide sequence: TGTGCCAGCAGTTCCCGGAGGGACCTAGGGTCCTACGAGCAGTACTTC. Encoded protein: CASSSRRDLGSYEQYF.

This clone occurred once. The V call is TRBV7-6, the J call TRBJ2-3; D remains ambiguous. Trimming left V 5 bases short and J 2 bases short, with 5 bases between. The CDR3 is 12 residues long. Germline lookup yields CDR1 SGHVS and CDR2 FNYEAQ. This CDR3 is CASSRTTDTQYF. CDR3 sequence (DNA): TGTGCCAGCAGCCGTACCACAGATACGCAGTATTTT.

In its sample, this clone was seen once. The CDR3 region has the DNA TGTGCCAGCAGCTTAGAGGTCCCCGGGAGTGAGCAGTTCTTC. This gives the protein CASSLEVPGSEQFF. The chain recombines TRBV7-6 with TRBJ2-1, with D possibly being TRBD2 (6 bases). CDR3 length: 14 amino acids. CDR1 is SGHVS and CDR2 is FNYEAQ in the germline V gene. Trimming pared 1 base from V and 9 bases from J, leaving 13 bases between. Based on the CDR3 plus reference TRBV7-6 and TRBJ2-1, the full variable domain is GAGVSQSPRYKVTKRGQDVALRCDPISGHVSLYWYRQALGQGPEFLTYFNYEAQQDKSGLPNDRFSAERPEGSISTLTIQRTEQRDSAMYRCASSLEVPGSEQFFGPGTRLTVL.

The V and J genes are TRBV5-1 and TRBJ2-7, with 7 bases fitting TRBD1. V gave up 4 bases and J gave up 3 bases; unmatched junction bases: 10. The CDR3 consists of 15 residues. Germline CDR1 reads SGHRS; CDR2 reads YFSETQ. CDR3 amino acids: CASSEDRQPLYEQYF. CDR3 in DNA: TGCGCCAGCAGCGAGGACAGGCAACCTCTCTACGAGCAGTACTTC.

The chain recombines TRBV18 with TRBJ1-2; D unresolved. Germline lookup yields CDR1 KGHSH and CDR2 LQKENI. V was pared by 6 bases and J by 0 bases, with 14 bases between. The CDR3 is made up of 15 amino acids. CDR3 region: CASSRAGPTNYGYTF. The CDR3 coding sequence is TGTGCCAGCTCGAGGGCAGGCCCGACTAACTATGGCTACACCTTC.

The DNA for the CDR3 is TGTGCCAGCAGCTTAGATTTTAGCCCCGGCACCACTGAAGCTTTCTTT. Its protein product is CASSLDFSPGTTEAFF. The chain joins TRBV11-2 to TRBJ1-1; no reliable D call. The germline V and J ends were trimmed by 0 bases and 4 bases, with 15 bases remaining between them. The CDR3 length is 16 residues. Germline values: CDR1 SGHAT, CDR2 FQNNGV.

The CDR3 bases are TGTGCCAGCTCAACGACTAGCGGGAGGGTAAATGAGCAGTTCTTC. Protein: CASSTTSGRVNEQFF. The chain combines TRBV18 with TRBJ2-1; 14 nucleotides agree with TRBD2. The trim removed 5 bases at V and 7 bases at J, leaving 4 bases unmatched. The CDR3 is 15 residues long. Germline-derived CDR1 and CDR2 are KGHSH and LQKENI.

The count of this clone is one. This chain joins TRBV6-1 and TRBJ2-5, with D perhaps assigned TRBD1 or TRBD2 (5 bases each). The CDR3 is 14 amino acids. Germline loops: CDR1 MNHNS, CDR2 SASEGT. Trimming stripped 8 bases from V and 5 bases from J, with 18 bases between. Here the CDR3 reads CASRGEPSVETQYF. DNA for the CDR3: TGTGCCAGCCGAGGGGAGCCTAGTGTGGAGACCCAGTACTTC.

On this clone: An end of the junction differs from the germline gene, which may be a read error. The chain employs TRBV2 and TRBJ2-7, with D maybe TRBD1 (6 bases). CDR1 SNHLY and CDR2 FYNNEI come from the germline V gene. The CDR3 spans 16 residues. The CDR3 loop reads CASREGGPSRSYEQYF. The CDR3 bases are TGTGCCAGCAGGGAAGGGGGTCCGAGTAGGTCCTACGAGCAGTACTTC.

CDR3 bases: TGTGCCAGCAGTCCGAGCTCCTACGAGCAGTACTTC. This encodes CASSPSSYEQYF. This chain links TRBV2 with TRBJ2-7; D unclear. Trimming took off 5 bases at V and 0 bases at J, with 5 bases between the two ends. Germline CDR1 and CDR2: SNHLY and FYNNEI. This CDR3 is 12 amino acids long.

V usage is TRBV28 and J usage is TRBJ2-7; 15 bases align to TRBD2. The CDR3 is 15 amino acids. Germline lookup yields CDR1 MDHEN and CDR2 SYDVKM. With V trimmed by 5 bases and J by 6 bases, 5 bases remained unmatched. The CDR3 protein is CASSPLGLAGGEQYF. Here the CDR3 DNA reads TGTGCCAGCAGTCCACTGGGACTAGCGGGAGGCGAGCAGTACTTC. Drawing the rest from reference TRBV28 and TRBJ2-7, the complete variable domain is DVKVTQSSRYLVKRTGEKVFLECVQDMDHENMFWYRQDPGLGLRLIYFSYDVKMKEKGDIPEGYSVSREKKERFSLILESASTNQTSMYLCASSPLGLAGGEQYFGPGTRLTVT.

The rearrangement uses TRBV19 and TRBJ2-4; D assignment may be TRBD1 or TRBD2 (5 bases each). Per the germline V gene, CDR1 is LNHDA and CDR2 is SQIVND (reference sequence). V was cut by 4 bases and J by 0 bases, with 10 bases left in between. This CDR3 is 15 amino acids long. In nucleotides, the CDR3 is TGTGCCAGTAGTACACATGGGACAGCCAAAAACATTCAGTACTTC. The encoded protein is CASSTHGTAKNIQYF.

As for this clone: Other DNA variants within this sample encode the same CDR3. The chain is built from TRBV7-9 and TRBJ1-1; D might be TRBD1 (5 bases). From germline, CDR1 is SEHNR and CDR2 FQNEAQ (reference sequence). The CDR3 totals 13 residues. The V end lost 5 bases, the J end lost 1 base, and 8 bases lay between the germline ends. This CDR3 reads CASSLQGNTEAFF. The CDR3 bases are TGTGCCAGCAGCCTCCAGGGGAACACTGAAGCTTTCTTT.

This clone was seen once. This rearrangement joins TRBV18 to TRBJ2-1; either TRBD1 or TRBD2 may fit D (5 bases each). The CDR3 is 14 residues long. The V end was cut by 6 bases, the J end by 2 bases, with 11 bases between. Germline lookup yields CDR1 KGHSH and CDR2 LQKENI. The CDR3 loop is CASSRDRTYNEQFF. DNA for the CDR3: TGTGCCAGCTCTAGGGACCGCACCTACAATGAGCAGTTCTTC.

The chain employs TRBV6-6 and TRBJ2-3; tentatively, D is TRBD1 (6 bases). V lost 0 bases and J lost 4, with 8 bases in between. Germline lookup yields CDR1 MNHNY and CDR2 SVGAGI (reference sequence). This CDR3 region has 14 residues. In nucleotides, the CDR3 is TGTGCCAGCAGTTACTCGGACAGCGCAGATACGCAGTATTTT. It translates to CASSYSDSADTQYF.